This is a list of T cell receptor beta chains from one sample in a study of blood T cell repertoires in COVID-19. Profiling relied on immunoSEQ multiplex PCR, and the TCRdb table lists in-frame clones only, not all of them. This table has under 400,000 clones, approximately 87% appearing once. Sequenced sample: PBMCs or T cells enriched from blood (not recorded which). The receptors were gathered from a man aged 40-55 years in a cohort exposed to, infected with or recovered from COVID-19 (not recorded which). Both conserved end residues are part of each CDR3. D genes are given only for firm matches. A clone size is listed for some rows: how often the clone was seen (once, few, many), or a class if it is expanded.

TRBV7-8,TRBJ2-7,TRBD2,.,TGTGCCAGCAGCTCGACTAGCGGGAGGACGCAGCAGTACTTC,CASSSTSGRTQQYF
TRBV9,TRBJ1-2,.,.,TGTGCCAGCAGCGTAGGTATCAACAGAGAGTATGGCTACACCTTC,CASSVGINREYGYTF
TRBV5-4,TRBJ2-3,TRBD2,.,TGTGCCAGCAGCTTAGCGGCTAGCGGATCAGATACGCAGTATTTT,CASSLAASGSDTQYF
TRBV30,TRBJ2-5,.,.,TGTGCCTGGAGGGCGGGGAAATTTTACTTC,CAWRAGKFYF
TRBV19,TRBJ2-2,TRBD2,.,TGTGCCAGTAGTATACTAGCGGGAGCGAGCACCGGGGAGCTGTTTTTT,CASSILAGASTGELFF
TRBV27,TRBJ2-7,TRBD2,.,TGTGCCAGCAGTAAGACTAGCGGGACCCCCTACGAGCAGTACTTC,CASSKTSGTPYEQYF
TRBV24-1,TRBJ2-5,TRBD2,.,TGTGCCACCAGTGCCTTGGGACTAGCGGCCCAAGAGACCCAGTACTTC,CATSALGLAAQETQYF
TRBV7-3,TRBJ2-1,TRBD2,once,TGTGCCAGCAGCTTGGTAGCGGGAGCCTACAATGAGCAGTTCTTC,CASSLVAGAYNEQFF
TRBV11-2,TRBJ2-3,TRBD2,.,TGTGCCAGCAGGACTAGCGGGAGAAGGGGCACAGATACGCAGTATTTT,CASRTSGRRGTDTQYF
TRBV30,TRBJ1-6,TRBD1,many,TGTGCCTTCGGACAGGGAGTGGGGAAGGTCCACTTT,CAFGQGVGKVHF
TRBV5-1,TRBJ2-7,TRBD2,few,TGCGCCAGCAGCTTTAGCGGGAGTAGCTCCTACGAGCAGTACTTC,CASSFSGSSSYEQYF
TRBV11-2,TRBJ1-1,TRBD1,.,TGTGCCAGCAGCTTAGATCAGGGGACAGGGGCGATTGAAGCTTTCTTT,CASSLDQGTGAIEAFF
TRBV5-1,TRBJ2-1,.,once,TGCGCCAGCAGCTCCCTGACTACCTACAATGAGCAGTTCTTC,CASSSLTTYNEQFF
TRBV6-4,TRBJ2-1,.,.,TGTGCCAGCAGTGACTCAGCGGAAGCGGTACATGAGCAGTTCTTC,CASSDSAEAVHEQFF
TRBV11-2,TRBJ2-2,.,.,TGTGCCAGCAGCCCCCGGGACTTCAACACCGGGGAGCTGTTTTTT,CASSPRDFNTGELFF
TRBV28,TRBJ1-2,.,.,TGTGCCAGCAGCCCACTTCGGGATTCCTACACCTTC,CASSPLRDSYTF
TRBV30,TRBJ2-1,TRBD2,.,TGTGCCTGGGGAATCGGGACTAGCGGCTACAATGAGCAGTTCTTC,CAWGIGTSGYNEQFF
TRBV7-6,TRBJ2-7,TRBD2,.,TGTGCCAGCAGCCCCCCGGGACTAGAGAACACCTACGAGCAGTACTTC,CASSPPGLENTYEQYF
TRBV7-9,TRBJ1-6,TRBD1,.,TGTGCCAGCAGCCGGGGGACAGGGGAGTCCTATAATTCACCCCTCCACTTT,CASSRGTGESYNSPLHF
TRBV5-4,TRBJ2-3,TRBD2,.,TGTGCCAGCAGCTTGAATACTAGCGACTACACAGATACGCAGTATTTT,CASSLNTSDYTDTQYF
TRBV5-1,TRBJ2-3,TRBD2,.,TGCGCCAGCAGCTTGGCCACTAGCGGGACGGCAGATACGCAGTATTTT,CASSLATSGTADTQYF
TRBV19,TRBJ2-7,TRBD2,.,TGTGCCAGTAGTATTGGGACTAGCGGGATGGGGCGCTACGAGCAGTACTTC,CASSIGTSGMGRYEQYF
TRBV5-1,TRBJ2-5,.,.,TGCGCCAGCAGGGGAGGACAAGAGACCCAGTACTTC,CASRGGQETQYF
TRBV2,TRBJ1-5,.,.,TGTGCCAGCAGTGAAAACCCTCGCGGTCAGCCCCAGCATTTT,CASSENPRGQPQHF
TRBV25-1,TRBJ1-6,.,.,TGTGCCAGCAGTGACCAAATAACAGGTTCACCCCTCCACTTT,CASSDQITGSPLHF
TRBV5-4,TRBJ1-1,TRBD1,.,TGTGCCAGCAGCCGGGACAGGGGGCAAACTGAAGCTTTCTTT,CASSRDRGQTEAFF
TRBV3-1/TRBV3-2,TRBJ2-3,TRBD1,.,TGTGCCAGCAGCATTGGACAGGGAGCCACAGATACGCAGTATTTT,CASSIGQGATDTQYF
TRBV28,TRBJ1-2,TRBD1,.,TGTGCCAGCAGTTTAGCCGGGACAGGGGCCGGCTACACCTTC,CASSLAGTGAGYTF
TRBV4-1,TRBJ2-1,TRBD2,.,TGCGCCAGCAGCTTCGCGACTAGCGGGAGAAATGAGCAGTTCTTC,CASSFATSGRNEQFF
TRBV19,TRBJ2-1,TRBD2,.,TGTGCCAGTAGTAGGGGCTCTAGCGGGCTACCGAAGGGACGCTACGAGCAGTTCTTC,CASSRGSSGLPKGRYEQFF
TRBV27,TRBJ1-2,.,.,TGTGCCAGCAGTTTACAGGCCGATTATGGCTACACCTTC,CASSLQADYGYTF
TRBV19,TRBJ1-1,.,.,TGTGCCAGTAGTATTCGTAGGGACTCCGAAGCTTTCTTT,CASSIRRDSEAFF
TRBV28,TRBJ1-2,.,.,TGTGCCAGCAGTCTGGGGGGAAATAGAGGCTACACCTTC,CASSLGGNRGYTF
TRBV10-3,TRBJ1-1,TRBD1,.,TGTGCCTCGACAGACAGGGTTAACGGTGAAGCTTTCTTT,CASTDRVNGEAFF